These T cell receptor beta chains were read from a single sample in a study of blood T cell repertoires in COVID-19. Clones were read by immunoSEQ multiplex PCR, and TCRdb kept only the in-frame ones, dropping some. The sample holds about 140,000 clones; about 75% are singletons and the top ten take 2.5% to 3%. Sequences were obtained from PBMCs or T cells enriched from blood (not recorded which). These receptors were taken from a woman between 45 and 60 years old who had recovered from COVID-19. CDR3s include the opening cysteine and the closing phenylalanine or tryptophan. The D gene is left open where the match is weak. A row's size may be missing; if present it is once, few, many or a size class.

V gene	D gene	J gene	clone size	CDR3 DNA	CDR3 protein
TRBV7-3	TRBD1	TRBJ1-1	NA	TGTGCCAGCAGCTCCTCCCAGGGGGCAAGAGCTTTCTTT	CASSSSQGARAFF
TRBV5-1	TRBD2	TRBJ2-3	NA	TGCGCCAGCAGGGGATACAGGGGAGGGACTAGCGGATTCACAGATACGCAGTATTTT	CASRGYRGGTSGFTDTQYF
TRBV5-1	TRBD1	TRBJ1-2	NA	TGCGCCAGCAGGGACAGGTTGGCTAACTATGGCTACACCTTC	CASRDRLANYGYTF
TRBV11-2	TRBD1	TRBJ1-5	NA	TGTGCCAGCAGCTCGGGACAGGATCAGCCCCAGCATTTT	CASSSGQDQPQHF
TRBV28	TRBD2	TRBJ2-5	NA	TGTGCCAGCAGCCATGGGACTAGCGGCCAAGAGACCCAGTACTTC	CASSHGTSGQETQYF
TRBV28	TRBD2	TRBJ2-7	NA	TGTGCCAGCAGTTTAATCAGCGGGGTACCCTACGAGCAGTACTTC	CASSLISGVPYEQYF
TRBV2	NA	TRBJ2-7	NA	TGTGCCAGCAGTAGGGACTTAACCCAGTACTTC	CASSRDLTQYF
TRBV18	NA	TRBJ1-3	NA	TGTGCCAGCTCCCCTTCACAGGGCTCTGGAAACACCATATATTTT	CASSPSQGSGNTIYF
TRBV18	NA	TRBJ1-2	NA	TGTGCCAGCTCACCCCCTGAGGGAGGCTACACCTTC	CASSPPEGGYTF
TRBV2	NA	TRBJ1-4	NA	TGTGCCAGCATCGGCAGGGGCGATGAAAAACTGTTTTTT	CASIGRGDEKLFF
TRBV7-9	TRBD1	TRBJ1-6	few	TGTGCCAGCAGCTTAGACAGGGGAACTGTGGGTTCCTATAATTCACCCCTCCACTTT	CASSLDRGTVGSYNSPLHF
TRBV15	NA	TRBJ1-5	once	TGTGCCACCAGCAGAGACAGGGAAGATAAGCCCCAGCATTTT	CATSRDREDKPQHF
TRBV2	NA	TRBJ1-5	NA	TGTGCCAGCAGTAGTTGGAGGCAGCCCCAGCATTTT	CASSSWRQPQHF
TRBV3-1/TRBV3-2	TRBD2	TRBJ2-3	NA	TGTGCCAGCAGCCAAGGTTCTAGCGGGGCGACAGATACGCAGTATTTT	CASSQGSSGATDTQYF
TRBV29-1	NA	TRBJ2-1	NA	TGCAGCGTTTTCGAGCGAGAGGTAGCCGGGAGCTCCTACAATGAGCAGTTCTTC	CSVFEREVAGSSYNEQFF
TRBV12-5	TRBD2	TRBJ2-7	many	TGTGCTAGTGGTTTGGCGTCCGTGCGAGAACTAGCGGGAGGTAAAGAGCAGTACTTC	CASGLASVRELAGGKEQYF
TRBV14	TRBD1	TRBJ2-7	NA	TGTGCCAGCAGCCGGACAGGGACCCACCTTCTTGAGCAGTACTTC	CASSRTGTHLLEQYF
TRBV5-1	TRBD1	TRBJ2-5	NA	TGCGCCAGCAGCTTGGCCCTGGGACAGGGCCAAGAGACCCAGTACTTC	CASSLALGQGQETQYF
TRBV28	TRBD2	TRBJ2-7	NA	TGTGCCAGCAGTATACCTTCAAGCGGGAGGCGTATCTTC	CASSIPSSGRRIF
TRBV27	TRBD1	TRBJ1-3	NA	TGTGCCAGCAGTTTTCAGGGGGCTGGAAACACCATATATTTT	CASSFQGAGNTIYF
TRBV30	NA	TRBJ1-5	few	TGTGCCTCTTCCCAGGGTAGCAATCAGCCCCAGCATTTT	CASSQGSNQPQHF
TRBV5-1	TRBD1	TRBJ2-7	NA	TGCGCCAGCAGCGACGGGACAGGAAGGTACGAGCAGTACTTC	CASSDGTGRYEQYF
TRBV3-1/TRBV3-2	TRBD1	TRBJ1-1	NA	TGTGCCAGCAGCCCCCGACAGGGAGCAGAGAACACTGAAGCTTTCTTT	CASSPRQGAENTEAFF
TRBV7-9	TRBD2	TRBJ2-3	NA	TGTGCCAGCAGCTTCCCGGCGGGGGGTCTCACAGATACGCAGTATTTT	CASSFPAGGLTDTQYF
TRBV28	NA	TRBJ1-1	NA	TGTGCCAGCACCCCCCCAGGGTCCATCAACACTGAAGCTTTCTTT	CASTPPGSINTEAFF
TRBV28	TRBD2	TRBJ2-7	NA	TGTGCCAGCAGTTTCTTTGGACTAGCGGACTCCTACGAGCAGTACTTC	CASSFFGLADSYEQYF
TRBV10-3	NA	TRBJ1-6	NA	TGTGCCATGCAGGACTCCTATAATTCACCCCTCCACTTT	CAMQDSYNSPLHF
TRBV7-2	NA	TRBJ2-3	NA	TGTGCCAGCAGCTCCGATGCGGGGTTGTCAACAGATACGCAGTATTTT	CASSSDAGLSTDTQYF
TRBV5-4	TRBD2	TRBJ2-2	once	TGTGCCAGCAGCTTGGGACAGCGGGAGAAAAACGGGGAGCTGTTTTTT	CASSLGQREKNGELFF
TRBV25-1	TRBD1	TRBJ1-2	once	TGTGCCGCTCGGGGCCAGGGGGCGCTTTTTAGTGGCTACACCTTC	CAARGQGALFSGYTF
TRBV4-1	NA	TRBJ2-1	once	TGCGCCAGCAGCCAAGAGGCAGGGGTGACTGAGCAGTTCTTC	CASSQEAGVTEQFF
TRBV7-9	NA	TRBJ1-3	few	TGTGCCAGCACCACACGGGGCACCATATATTTT	CASTTRGTIYF
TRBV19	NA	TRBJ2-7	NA	TGTGCCAGCCTAAGCTCCTACGAGCAGTACTTC	CASLSSYEQYF
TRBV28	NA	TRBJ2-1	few	TGTGCCAGCAGTCTGGTAGATGAGCAGTTCTTC	CASSLVDEQFF
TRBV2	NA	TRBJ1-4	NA	TGTGCCAGCAAACGGCTGAGGGAGGAAAAACTGTTTTTT	CASKRLREEKLFF
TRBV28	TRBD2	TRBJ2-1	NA	TGTGCCAGCAGTTCCCTGGGACTAGCGGTCTCCTACAATGAGCAGTTCTTC	CASSSLGLAVSYNEQFF
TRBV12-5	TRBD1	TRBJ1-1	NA	TGTGCTAGTGGCAATGGACAGGCTGTCGAAGCTTTCTTT	CASGNGQAVEAFF
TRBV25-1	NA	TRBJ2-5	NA	TGTGCCAGCAGTGTTGCAGGACAGCAAGAGACCCAGTACTTC	CASSVAGQQETQYF
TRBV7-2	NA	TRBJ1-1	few	TGTGCCAGCAGCCCGGGAGGTGTGGGGCTTAGGACTGAAGCTTTCTTT	CASSPGGVGLRTEAFF
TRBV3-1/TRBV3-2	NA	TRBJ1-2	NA	TGTGCCAGCAGCCCGACAGGCGCCTATGGCTACACCTTC	CASSPTGAYGYTF
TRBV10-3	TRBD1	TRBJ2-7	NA	TGTGCCATCAGCGACAGGGCCTTCTACGAGCAGTACTTC	CAISDRAFYEQYF
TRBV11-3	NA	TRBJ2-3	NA	TGTGCCAGCAGCTCGCGACAGCCTCCGGATACGCAGTATTTT	CASSSRQPPDTQYF
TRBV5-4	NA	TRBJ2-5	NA	TGTGCCAGCAGCTGGACAGTGTCTTTACAAGAGACCCAGTACTTC	CASSWTVSLQETQYF
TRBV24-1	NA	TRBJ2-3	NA	TGTGCCACCAGTGGGACTATCACAGATACGCAGTATTTT	CATSGTITDTQYF
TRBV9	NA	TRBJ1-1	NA	TGTGCCAGCAGCGTAGTATTACGGTTGAACGTTGAAGCTTTCTTT	CASSVVLRLNVEAFF
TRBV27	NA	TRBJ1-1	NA	TGTGCCAGCGGGGCTAGGAACACTGAAGCTTTCTTT	CASGARNTEAFF
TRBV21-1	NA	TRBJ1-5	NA	TGTGCCAGCAGCCCCTTGGTGGACAACACATATCAGCCCCAGCATTTT	CASSPLVDNTYQPQHF
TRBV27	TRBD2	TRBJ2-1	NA	TGTGCCAGCAGTTTATCCCGTCGGGGACTAGCAAATGAGCAGTTCTTC	CASSLSRRGLANEQFF
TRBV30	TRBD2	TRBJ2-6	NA	TGTGCCTCCCGGCGGGGGAAATTAGCTGGGGCCAACGTCCTGACTTTC	CASRRGKLAGANVLTF
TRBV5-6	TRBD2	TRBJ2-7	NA	TGTGCCAGCAGCTATTGGTTAGCGGGAGGGCCACACGAGCAGTACTTC	CASSYWLAGGPHEQYF
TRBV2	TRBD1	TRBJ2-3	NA	TGTGCCAGCAGAGAACAGGGGGCAGGGGATACGCAGTATTTT	CASREQGAGDTQYF